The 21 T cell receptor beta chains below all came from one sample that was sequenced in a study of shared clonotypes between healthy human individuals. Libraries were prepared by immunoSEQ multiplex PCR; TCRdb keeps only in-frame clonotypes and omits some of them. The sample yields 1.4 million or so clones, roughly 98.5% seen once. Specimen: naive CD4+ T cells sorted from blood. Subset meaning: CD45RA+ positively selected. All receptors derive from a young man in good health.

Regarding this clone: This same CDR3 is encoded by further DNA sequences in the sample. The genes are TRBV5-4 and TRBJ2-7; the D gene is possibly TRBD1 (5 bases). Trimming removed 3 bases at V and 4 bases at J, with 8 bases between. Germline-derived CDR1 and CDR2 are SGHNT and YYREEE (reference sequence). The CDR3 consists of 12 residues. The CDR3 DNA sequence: TGTGCCAGCAGCTCCGACAGATACGAGCAGTACTTC. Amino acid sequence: CASSSDRYEQYF.

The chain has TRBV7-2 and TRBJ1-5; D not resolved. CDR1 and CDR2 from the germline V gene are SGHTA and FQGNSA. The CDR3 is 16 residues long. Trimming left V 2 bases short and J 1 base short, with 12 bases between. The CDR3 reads CASSLSSGGSNQPQHF. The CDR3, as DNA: TGTGCCAGCAGCTTATCCTCAGGAGGGAGCAATCAGCCCCAGCATTTT. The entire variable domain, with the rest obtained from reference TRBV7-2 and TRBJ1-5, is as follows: GAGVSQSPSNKVTEKGKDVELRCDPISGHTALYWYRQSLGQGLEFLIYFQGNSAPDKSGLPSDRFSAERTGGSVSTLTIQRTQQEDSAVYLCASSLSSGGSNQPQHFGDGTRLSIL.

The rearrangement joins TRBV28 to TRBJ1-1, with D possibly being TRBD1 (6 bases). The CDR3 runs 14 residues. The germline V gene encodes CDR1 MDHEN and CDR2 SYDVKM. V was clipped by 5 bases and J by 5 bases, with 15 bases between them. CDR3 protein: CASSLPGVRTEAFF. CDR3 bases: TGTGCCAGCAGTCTCCCAGGGGTGAGAACTGAAGCTTTCTTT.

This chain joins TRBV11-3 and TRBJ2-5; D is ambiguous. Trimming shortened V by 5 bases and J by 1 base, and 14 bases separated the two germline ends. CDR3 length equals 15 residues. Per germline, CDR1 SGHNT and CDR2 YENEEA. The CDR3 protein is CASSPRRGFQETQYF. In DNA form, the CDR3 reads TGTGCCAGCAGCCCCCGGCGCGGATTCCAAGAGACCCAGTACTTC.

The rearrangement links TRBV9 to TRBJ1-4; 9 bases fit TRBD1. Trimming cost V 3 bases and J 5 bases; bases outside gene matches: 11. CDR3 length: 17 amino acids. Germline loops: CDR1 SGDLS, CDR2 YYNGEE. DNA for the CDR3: TGTGCCAGCAGCGCCCGGGACAGGGCGACTGGAAATGAAAAACTGTTTTTT. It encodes CASSARDRATGNEKLFF.

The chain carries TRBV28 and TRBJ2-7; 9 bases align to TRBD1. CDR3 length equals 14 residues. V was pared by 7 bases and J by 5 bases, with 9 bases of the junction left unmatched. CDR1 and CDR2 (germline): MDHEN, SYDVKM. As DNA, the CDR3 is TGTGCCAGCAACATCGGTGGACAGGGGAACGAGCAGTACTTC. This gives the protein CASNIGGQGNEQYF.

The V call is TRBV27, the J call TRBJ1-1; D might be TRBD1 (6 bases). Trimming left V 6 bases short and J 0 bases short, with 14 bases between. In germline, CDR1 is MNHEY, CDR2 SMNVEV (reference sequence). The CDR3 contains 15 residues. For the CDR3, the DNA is TGTGCCAGCAGACCTCAACAGGGAGTGAACACTGAAGCTTTCTTT. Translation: CASRPQQGVNTEAFF.

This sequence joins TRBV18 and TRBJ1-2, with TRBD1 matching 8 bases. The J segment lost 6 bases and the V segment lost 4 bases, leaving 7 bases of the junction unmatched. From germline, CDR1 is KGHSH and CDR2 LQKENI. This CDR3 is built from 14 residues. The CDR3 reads CASSQTGELDGYTF. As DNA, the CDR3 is TGTGCCAGCTCACAGACAGGGGAGTTGGATGGCTACACCTTC. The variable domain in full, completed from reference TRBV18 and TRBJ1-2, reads NAGVMQNPRHLVRRRGQEARLRCSPMKGHSHVYWYRQLPEEGLKFMVYLQKENIIDESGMPKERFSAEFPKEGPSILRIQQVVRGDSAAYFCASSQTGELDGYTFGSGTRLTVV.

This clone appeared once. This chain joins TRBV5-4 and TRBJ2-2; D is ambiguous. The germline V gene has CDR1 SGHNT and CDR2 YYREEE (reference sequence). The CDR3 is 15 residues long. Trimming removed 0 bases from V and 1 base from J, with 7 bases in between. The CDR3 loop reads CASSLAPRNTGELFF. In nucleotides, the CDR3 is TGTGCCAGCAGCTTGGCCCCGAGGAACACCGGGGAGCTGTTTTTT.

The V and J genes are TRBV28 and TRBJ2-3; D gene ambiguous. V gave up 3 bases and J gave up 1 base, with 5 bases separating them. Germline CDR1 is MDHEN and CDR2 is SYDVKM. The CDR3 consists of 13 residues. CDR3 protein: CASSFWGTDTQYF. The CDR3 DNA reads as TGTGCCAGCAGTTTTTGGGGCACAGATACGCAGTATTTT.

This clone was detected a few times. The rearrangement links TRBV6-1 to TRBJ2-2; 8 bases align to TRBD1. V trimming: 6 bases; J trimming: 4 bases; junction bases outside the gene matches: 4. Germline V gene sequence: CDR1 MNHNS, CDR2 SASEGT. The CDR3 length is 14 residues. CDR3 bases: TGTGCCAGCAGAAGGACAGGGTTCACCGGGGAGCTGTTTTTT. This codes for CASRRTGFTGELFF.

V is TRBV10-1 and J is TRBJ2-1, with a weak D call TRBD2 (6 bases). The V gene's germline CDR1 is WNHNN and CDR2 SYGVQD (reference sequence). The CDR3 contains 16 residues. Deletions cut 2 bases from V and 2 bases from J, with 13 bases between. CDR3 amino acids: CASSEVGGTTYNEQFF. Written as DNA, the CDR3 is TGCGCCAGCAGTGAGGTGGGGGGAACTACCTACAATGAGCAGTTCTTC.

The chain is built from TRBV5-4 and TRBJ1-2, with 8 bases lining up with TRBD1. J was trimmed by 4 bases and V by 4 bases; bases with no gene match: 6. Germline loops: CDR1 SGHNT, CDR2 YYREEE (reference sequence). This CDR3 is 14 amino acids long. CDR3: CASSLLDRGYGYTF. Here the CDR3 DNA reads TGTGCCAGCAGCCTTCTTGACAGGGGCTATGGCTACACCTTC. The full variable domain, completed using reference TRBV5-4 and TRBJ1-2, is ETGVTQSPTHLIKTRGQQVTLRCSSQSGHNTVSWYQQALGQGPQFIFQYYREEENGRGNFPPRFSGLQFPNYSSELNVNALELDDSALYLCASSLLDRGYGYTFGSGTRLTVV.

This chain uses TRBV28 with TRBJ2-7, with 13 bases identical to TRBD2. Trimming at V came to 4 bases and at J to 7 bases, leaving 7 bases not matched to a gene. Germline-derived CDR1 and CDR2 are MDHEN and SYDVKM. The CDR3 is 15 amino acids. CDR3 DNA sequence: TGTGCCAGCAGTTCTTCCGGACTAGCGGGAGTTGAGCAGTACTTC. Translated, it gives CASSSSGLAGVEQYF.

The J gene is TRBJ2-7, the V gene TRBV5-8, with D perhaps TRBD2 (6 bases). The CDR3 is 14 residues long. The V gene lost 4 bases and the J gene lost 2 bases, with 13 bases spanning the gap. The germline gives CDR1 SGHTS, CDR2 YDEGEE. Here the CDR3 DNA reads TGTGCCAGCAGCCCGGCGGGGTTTACCTACGAGCAGTACTTC. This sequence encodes CASSPAGFTYEQYF. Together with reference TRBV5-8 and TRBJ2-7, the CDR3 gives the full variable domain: EAGVTQSPTHLIKTRGQQATLRCSPISGHTSVYWYQQALGLGLQFLLWYDEGEERNRGNFPPRFSGRQFPNYSSELNVNALELEDSALYLCASSPAGFTYEQYFGPGTRLTVT.

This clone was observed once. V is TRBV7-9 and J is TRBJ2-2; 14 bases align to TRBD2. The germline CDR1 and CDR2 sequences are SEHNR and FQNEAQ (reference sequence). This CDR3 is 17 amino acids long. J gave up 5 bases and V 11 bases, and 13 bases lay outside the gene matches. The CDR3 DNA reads TGTGCCGGCTCCGGGACTAGCGGGAGCGCGGTGACCGGGGAGCTGTTTTTT. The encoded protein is CAGSGTSGSAVTGELFF.

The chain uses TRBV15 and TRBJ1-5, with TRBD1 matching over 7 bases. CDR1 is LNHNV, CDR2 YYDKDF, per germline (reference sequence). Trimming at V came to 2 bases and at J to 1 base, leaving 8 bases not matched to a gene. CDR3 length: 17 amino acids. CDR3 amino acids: CATSRPRQGTSNQPQHF. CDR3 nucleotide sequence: TGTGCCACCAGCAGACCTAGACAGGGAACAAGCAATCAGCCCCAGCATTTT.

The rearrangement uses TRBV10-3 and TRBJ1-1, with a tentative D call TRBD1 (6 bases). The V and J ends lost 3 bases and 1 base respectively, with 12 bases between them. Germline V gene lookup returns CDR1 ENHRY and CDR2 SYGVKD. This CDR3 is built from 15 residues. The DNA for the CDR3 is TGTGCCATCAGTGATTACGACAGGCAGAACACTGAAGCTTTCTTT. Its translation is CAISDYDRQNTEAFF.

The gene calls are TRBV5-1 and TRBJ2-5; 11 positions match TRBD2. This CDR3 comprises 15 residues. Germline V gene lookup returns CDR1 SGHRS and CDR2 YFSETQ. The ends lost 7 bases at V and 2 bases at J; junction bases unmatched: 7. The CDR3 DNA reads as TGCGCCAGCGGCCCACTAGCGGGGGTTCAAGAGACCCAGTACTTC. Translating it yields CASGPLAGVQETQYF. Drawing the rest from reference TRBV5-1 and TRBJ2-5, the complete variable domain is KAGVTQTPRYLIKTRGQQVTLSCSPISGHRSVSWYQQTPGQGLQFLFEYFSETQRNKGNFPGRFSGRQFSNSRSEMNVSTLELGDSALYLCASGPLAGVQETQYFGPGTRLLVL.

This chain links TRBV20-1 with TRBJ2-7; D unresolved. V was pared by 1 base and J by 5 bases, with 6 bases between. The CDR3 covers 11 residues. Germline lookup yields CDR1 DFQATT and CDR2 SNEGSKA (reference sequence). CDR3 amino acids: CSARVTHEQYF. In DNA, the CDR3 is TGCAGTGCTAGAGTAACCCACGAGCAGTACTTC.

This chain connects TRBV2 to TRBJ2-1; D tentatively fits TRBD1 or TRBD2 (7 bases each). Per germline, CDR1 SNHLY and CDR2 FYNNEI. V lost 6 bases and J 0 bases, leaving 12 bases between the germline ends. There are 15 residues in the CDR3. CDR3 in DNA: TGTGCCAGCAGAGCAGGGGGGGTCTCCTACAATGAGCAGTTCTTC. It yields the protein CASRAGGVSYNEQFF.